The 21 T cell receptor beta chains below come from one sample, sequenced in a study of blood T cell repertoires in COVID-19. Measured with immunoSEQ multiplex PCR; TCRdb has only the in-frame clones, and not every one. Of about 260,000 clones in the sample, around 87% were seen once. The sequenced sample was peripheral blood. Receptors were obtained from a woman in her 50s with acute or convalescent COVID-19.

This rearrangement joins TRBV7-6 to TRBJ1-5; D might be TRBD1 (5 bases). Trimming stripped 3 bases from V and 4 bases from J, with 7 bases between. The CDR3 spans 13 residues. Germline CDR1 SGHVS, CDR2 FNYEAQ. CDR3 DNA: TGTGCCAGCAGCTTTGGACAAAATCAGCCCCAGCATTTT. It is translated as CASSFGQNQPQHF.

The rearrangement joins TRBV7-6 to TRBJ2-3; TRBD1 aligns across 8 bases. The CDR3 contains 13 residues. In germline, CDR1 is SGHVS, CDR2 FNYEAQ. With V trimmed by 5 bases and J by 4 bases, 2 bases remained unmatched. The CDR3: CASSLDRADTQYF. CDR3 DNA: TGTGCCAGCAGCCTGGACAGGGCAGATACGCAGTATTTT.

The rearrangement links TRBV4-1 to TRBJ1-6; perhaps TRBD1 as D (6 bases). The CDR3 runs 17 residues. Per germline, CDR1 MGHRA and CDR2 YSYEKL. The V and J ends lost 0 bases and 4 bases respectively, with 13 bases between them. The CDR3 sequence is CASSQEVSGAYNSPLHF. The CDR3 nucleotides are TGCGCCAGCAGCCAAGAGGTGTCAGGGGCTTATAATTCACCCCTCCACTTT.

The J gene is TRBJ2-3, the V gene TRBV9; possibly TRBD1 for D (6 bases). CDR3 length equals 16 residues. Per the germline V gene, CDR1 is SGDLS and CDR2 is YYNGEE. Deletions cut 0 bases from V and 5 bases from J, with 16 bases between. The DNA for the CDR3 is TGTGCCAGCAGCGTAGGGGTAGGCAGGGGTAAAGATACGCAGTATTTT. Translation gives CASSVGVGRGKDTQYF.

This clone appeared a single time. The rearrangement uses TRBV28 and TRBJ2-7, with TRBD1 as a possible D gene (6 bases). Trimming shortened V by 7 bases and J by 4 bases, and 17 bases separated the two germline ends. The CDR3 is made up of 14 amino acids. CDR1 is MDHEN and CDR2 is SYDVKM in the germline V gene. CDR3 coding DNA: TGTGCCAGCAACAGCCGGGACATCGGATACGAGCAGTACTTC. Translated, it gives CASNSRDIGYEQYF.

This chain links TRBV3-1 (or the pseudogene TRBV3-2) with TRBJ2-2; D perhaps matches TRBD1 (5 bases). Germline loops: CDR1 LGHDT, CDR2 YNNKEL (reference sequence). The CDR3 spans 15 residues. V shed 1 base and J shed 1 base, with 7 bases lying between them. In nucleotides, the CDR3 is TGTGCCAGCAGCCAAGGGACACTGAACACCGGGGAGCTGTTTTTT. It codes for CASSQGTLNTGELFF.

This chain joins TRBV28 and TRBJ2-5; D is possibly TRBD1 (6 bases). The germline V gene has CDR1 MDHEN and CDR2 SYDVKM. V lost 5 bases and J 2 bases, leaving 12 bases between the germline ends. CDR3 length equals 14 residues. The DNA for the CDR3 is TGTGCCAGCAGTCAACAGGGTAGGCAAGAGACCCAGTACTTC. Translation gives CASSQQGRQETQYF.

This chain connects TRBV2 to TRBJ1-4; the D gene is possibly TRBD1 (5 bases). Germline CDR1 SNHLY, CDR2 FYNNEI. V was trimmed by 6 bases and J by 5 bases, leaving 19 bases between them. The length of the CDR3 is 16 residues. The CDR3 protein is CASSPHGGAANEKLFF. The CDR3 nucleotides are TGTGCCAGCAGCCCCCATGGCGGGGCCGCAAATGAAAAACTGTTTTTT.

This chain links TRBV27 with TRBJ1-5, with 8 positions matching TRBD1. CDR1 is MNHEY and CDR2 is SMNVEV in the germline V gene (reference sequence). The CDR3 has 14 residues. Trimming at V came to 4 bases and at J to 6 bases, leaving 5 bases not matched to a gene. The DNA for the CDR3 is TGTGCCAGCAGTTCACAGGGGGGCAGTCAGCCCCAGCATTTT. It yields the protein CASSSQGGSQPQHF.

The chain joins TRBV20-1 to TRBJ2-7; maybe TRBD1 (5 bases). This CDR3 spans 13 amino acids. Germline V gives CDR1 DFQATT, CDR2 SNEGSKA (reference sequence). The V and J ends lost 3 bases and 2 bases respectively, with 11 bases between them. The CDR3 is CSASIQVAYEQYF. CDR3 nucleotides: TGCAGTGCTAGTATACAGGTCGCCTACGAGCAGTACTTC.

CDR3 DNA sequence: TGTGCCAGCAGCCTTACCGGGACAGGGGGCGGCAATGAGCAGTTCTTC. Protein: CASSLTGTGGGNEQFF. This rearrangement joins TRBV3-1 (or the pseudogene TRBV3-2) to TRBJ2-1; 12 nucleotides line up with TRBD1. There are 16 residues in the CDR3. Trimming took 4 bases from V and 6 from J; bases not matched to a gene: 7. Germline lookup yields CDR1 LGHDT and CDR2 YNNKEL (reference sequence).

This clone appeared a few times. The V gene is TRBV5-1, the J gene TRBJ2-1; 7 bases agree with TRBD2. Germline CDR1 and CDR2: SGHRS and YFSETQ. The length of the CDR3 is 15 residues. The V segment lost 2 bases and the J segment 0 bases; nucleotides outside the gene matches: 2. This chain's CDR3 is CASSLAGSSYNEQFF. Written as DNA, the CDR3 is TGCGCCAGCAGCTTAGCGGGGAGCTCCTACAATGAGCAGTTCTTC.

The rearrangement uses TRBV5-5 and TRBJ2-7; 8 bases map to TRBD2. V was pared by 1 base and J by 2 bases, with 20 bases of the junction left unmatched. The germline V gene encodes CDR1 SGHKS and CDR2 YYEKEE (reference sequence). The CDR3 consists of 20 residues. The CDR3 is CASSLLNRTTYGTRPYEQYF. CDR3 bases: TGTGCCAGCAGCTTGCTCAACAGGACCACATACGGGACTAGACCCTACGAGCAGTACTTC.

This chain joins TRBV6-6 and TRBJ1-2; tentative D call: TRBD1 (5 bases). Germline V gene lookup returns CDR1 MNHNY and CDR2 SVGAGI (reference sequence). V shed 1 base and J shed 5 bases, with 14 bases lying between them. This CDR3 has 15 amino acids. The CDR3 DNA reads TGTGCCAGCAGTTACTATCGGGGGGGGAGGTATGGCTACACCTTC. Encoded protein: CASSYYRGGRYGYTF.

This sequence joins TRBV9 and TRBJ1-3; D uncertain. The V end lost 0 bases, the J end lost 2 bases, and 3 bases lay between the germline ends. The CDR3 spans 13 residues. Germline CDR1 is SGDLS and CDR2 is YYNGEE. The CDR3 nucleotides are TGTGCCAGCAGCGTAGGTACTGGAAACACCATATATTTT. As protein: CASSVGTGNTIYF.

The chain is built from TRBV18 and TRBJ2-2; possibly TRBD2 for D (5 bases). V gave up 3 bases and J gave up 5 bases, with 10 bases separating them. This CDR3 is 14 amino acids long. Germline loops: CDR1 KGHSH, CDR2 LQKENI. CDR3 sequence: CASSPSTGTGELFF. The CDR3 bases are TGTGCCAGCTCACCCTCAACGGGGACCGGGGAGCTGTTTTTT.

This chain links TRBV28 with TRBJ1-3; no reliable D call. The CDR3 is made up of 15 amino acids. V lost 7 bases and J 0 bases, leaving 13 bases between the germline ends. Germline V gives CDR1 MDHEN, CDR2 SYDVKM. The CDR3 region is CASTSEALSGNTIYF. CDR3 nucleotides: TGTGCCAGCACCTCGGAGGCCCTCTCTGGAAACACCATATATTTT.

V gene TRBV5-1 combines with J gene TRBJ2-2; 8 bases are a match to TRBD2. Looked up from germline, CDR1 is SGHRS and CDR2 is YFSETQ. With V trimmed by 9 bases and J by 2 bases, 12 bases remained unmatched. The CDR3 length is 16 residues. The CDR3 loop is CATSKTTSGNTGELFF. Written as DNA, the CDR3 is TGCGCCACCTCGAAGACCACTAGCGGAAACACCGGGGAGCTGTTTTTT.

The chain carries TRBV11-1 and TRBJ2-1; 9 bases fit TRBD2. The J segment lost 0 bases and the V segment lost 6 bases, leaving 6 bases of the junction unmatched. The CDR3 runs to 16 residues. The V gene's germline CDR1 is SGHAT and CDR2 FQDESV (reference sequence). The CDR3 DNA follows: TGTGCCAGCAGTCCGCCGGGACTAGCCTCCTACAATGAGCAGTTCTTC. This translates into CASSPPGLASYNEQFF.

The V gene is TRBV5-1, the J gene TRBJ1-6; D gene ambiguous. CDR3 length: 15 amino acids. Trimming removed 0 bases at V and 6 bases at J, with 10 bases between. Germline V gene data show CDR1 as SGHRS and CDR2 as YFSETQ. In DNA, the CDR3 is TGCGCCAGCAGCTTGGAGCTTCCGGGTAATTCACCCCTCCACTTT. Amino acids: CASSLELPGNSPLHF. Looking up the rest from reference TRBV5-1 and TRBJ1-6 gives the full variable domain: KAGVTQTPRYLIKTRGQQVTLSCSPISGHRSVSWYQQTPGQGLQFLFEYFSETQRNKGNFPGRFSGRQFSNSRSEMNVSTLELGDSALYLCASSLELPGNSPLHFGNGTRLTVT.

The chain joins TRBV28 to TRBJ1-2; a possible D gene is TRBD1 (5 bases). Germline assignment: CDR1 MDHEN and CDR2 SYDVKM. The CDR3 length is 17 residues. Between the trimmed V and J ends, which lost 5 bases and 0 bases, there was a span of 19 bases. CDR3 sequence: CASSPPDDSSTNYGYTF. Written as DNA, the CDR3 is TGTGCCAGCAGTCCTCCCGATGACAGCTCCACTAACTATGGCTACACCTTC.